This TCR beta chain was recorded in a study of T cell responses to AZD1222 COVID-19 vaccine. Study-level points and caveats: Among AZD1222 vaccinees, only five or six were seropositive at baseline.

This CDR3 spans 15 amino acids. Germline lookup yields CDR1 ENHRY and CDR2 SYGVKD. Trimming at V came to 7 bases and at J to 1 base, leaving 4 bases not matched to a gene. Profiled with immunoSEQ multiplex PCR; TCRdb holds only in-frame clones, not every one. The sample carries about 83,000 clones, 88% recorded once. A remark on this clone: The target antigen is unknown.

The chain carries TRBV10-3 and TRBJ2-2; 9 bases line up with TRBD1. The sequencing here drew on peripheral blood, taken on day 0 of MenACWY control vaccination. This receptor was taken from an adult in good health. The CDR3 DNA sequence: TGTGCCATCATGGGGGGACAGGGGAACACCGGGGAGCTGTTTTTT. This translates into CAIMGGQGNTGELFF.